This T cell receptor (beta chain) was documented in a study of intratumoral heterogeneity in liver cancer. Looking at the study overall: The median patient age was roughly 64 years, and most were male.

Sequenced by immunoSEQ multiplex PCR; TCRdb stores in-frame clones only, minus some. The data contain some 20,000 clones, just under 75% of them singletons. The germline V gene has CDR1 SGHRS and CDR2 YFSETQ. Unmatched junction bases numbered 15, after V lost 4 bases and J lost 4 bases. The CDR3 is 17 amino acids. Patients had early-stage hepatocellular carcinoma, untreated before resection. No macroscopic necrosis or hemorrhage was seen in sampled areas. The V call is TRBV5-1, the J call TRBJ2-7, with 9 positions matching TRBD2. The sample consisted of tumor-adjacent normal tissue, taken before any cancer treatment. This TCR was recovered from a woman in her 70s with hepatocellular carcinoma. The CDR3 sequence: CASSPSFVASGKYEQYF. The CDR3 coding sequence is TGCGCCAGCAGCCCAAGTTTCGTTGCTAGCGGGAAGTACGAGCAGTACTTC.